Reported below is one TCR beta chain. Its antigen is unknown. The junction does not match germline at one end; this may be a read error. The data belong to a study of shared clonotypes between healthy human individuals (dated by TCRdb to the early 2020s). In the study overall: Three men and two women, aged 18 to 49 years, made up the cohort. For each donor, three plates each were used for CD4 naive and CD4 memory, two plates were used for CD8 naive, and one plate was used for CD8 memory. To estimate repertoire size and how much clonotype sharing occurs between individuals, the study deeply sequenced the blood TCR repertoires of 5 or 6 healthy adults. To increase sequencing depth and limit assay-specific biases, TCR repertoire library preparation and sequencing were carried out by different laboratories using diverse techniques. Each donor's leukapheresis produced roughly between roughly 0.85 and 9.5 billion PBMCs.

Summary of the overall study and its limitations: Naive subsets generally had larger estimated clonotype richness than memory subsets did. Based on pairwise subsampling, the degree of clonotype sharing among donors was expected to be affected by sequencing depth. Clonotypes shared by all four sorted-subset donors showed higher generation probabilities than non-shared clonotypes. When several donors were compared, the shared fraction of clonotypes was about 5.2% for naive CD4, roughly 3.4% for naive CD8, roughly 2.5% for memory CD4, and about 0.36% for memory CD8. Because the study included only a small number of donors, the genetic and exposure-history diversity represented was limited. Even with the large sequencing depth, rarefaction of the sorted-subset datasets indicated that sequencing was incomplete. Sampling was restricted to blood, and TCR repertoires in tissues likely differ from the TCR repertoires found in blood.

TCR CDR3 regions were amplified from genomic DNA by multiplex PCR using the deep immunoSEQ assay. Genomic DNA extracted from each cell subset was distributed evenly over all wells of several immunoSEQ 96-well plates, and each plate served as one replicate. For sorted subsets, each replicate PCR was loaded with approximately 190 ng genomic DNA, equivalent to 25,000 to 35,000 T cell genomes. The purified libraries were quantified using a Qubit 3.0 fluorometer, sized with a Bioanalyzer 2100, and then quantified again using the KAPA Library Quantification kit. Every immunoSEQ 96-well plate was sequenced on a separate single-read 150-cycle Illumina NextSeq 550 flow cell. As for the original processing: Because only junctional sequences without quality scores were contained in the immunoSEQ output, filtering matching that applied to full-length reads could not be performed. To assign V/J genes and CDR3, sequences were annotated using PyIR, a Python wrapper for IgBLAST v1.9, with IMGT germline references. Reads with weak V/J assignments (E-value above 1e-6), missing CDR3, stop codons, out-of-frame junctions, or ambiguous translated residues were removed. A V3J clonotype was defined by an identical inferred V gene, J gene, and CDR3 amino acid sequence. The percentage overlap between two repertoires was calculated by dividing the number of shared unique clonotypes by the size of the smaller repertoire. RTK rarefaction, the Chao1 estimator, and Recon v2.1 estimates of unobserved clonotypes were used to assess repertoire richness. OLGA was used to compute generation probabilities for all TCRbeta clonotypes that the gDNA method yielded from a handful of donors. In TCRdb, the immuneACCESS table is reduced to in-frame sequences with V and J assigned. These tables do not hold every clone; where another copy was compared, an unresolved V gene accounts for under half, and the others remain unexplained. That table gives V, J and clone size, and the DNA gave D and trimming. The sample records a few million clones, around nine tenths of which are singletons. The ten largest clonotypes hold roughly 0.13% of the sample.

The donors were healthy, HIV-negative adults with no recently reported acute infections or vaccinations. Every donor was a Caucasian adult residing in Nashville, Tennessee, USA. CD4+ T cells were enriched through magnetic negative selection, after which naive cells were positively selected on CD45RA and the remaining negative fraction served as the memory subset. Blood was collected by leukapheresis, and PBMCs were isolated by Ficoll-Histopaque density gradient centrifugation and then cryopreserved in liquid nitrogen vapor phase. Analytical flow cytometry was used to check the purity and quantity of each magnetically sorted T cell population. Genomic DNA was isolated from every sorted fraction and measured by UV absorbance on a Nanodrop 2000c. There are 14 amino acids in the CDR3, from cysteine to phenylalanine inclusive. Only the CDR3 DNA stays, 42 bases, in frame from base 1. In the germline V gene (reference sequence), CDR1 corresponds to SSHAT and CDR2 to FNYEAQ.

The origin of this receptor is a man younger than 35 in good health. The sequenced sample was naive CD4+ T cells sorted from blood. This specimen's cell subset or site label, interpreted: CD45RA+ positively selected. The chain joins TRBV7-7 to TRBJ2-5; the D gene is unclear. DNA sequence: TGTGCTAGCAGCACACAGAGGTTTGGGGAGACCCAGTACTTC. It encodes CASSTQRFGETQYF.